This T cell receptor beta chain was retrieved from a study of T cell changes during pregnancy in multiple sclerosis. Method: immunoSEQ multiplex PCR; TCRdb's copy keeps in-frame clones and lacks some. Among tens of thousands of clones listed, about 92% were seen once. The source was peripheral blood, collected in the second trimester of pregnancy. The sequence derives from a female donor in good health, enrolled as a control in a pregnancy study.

The DNA for the CDR3 is TGTGCCAGCAGCCAAACTCAGGGGGCGCTTGGAAACACCATATATTTT. Protein sequence: CASSQTQGALGNTIYF. The V call is TRBV27, the J call TRBJ1-3, with 8 positions matching TRBD1. The CDR3 is 16 residues long. Germline trimming cut 6 bases from V and 3 bases from J; bases unmatched to any gene: 10. Per the germline V gene, CDR1 is MNHEY and CDR2 is SMNVEV (reference sequence).